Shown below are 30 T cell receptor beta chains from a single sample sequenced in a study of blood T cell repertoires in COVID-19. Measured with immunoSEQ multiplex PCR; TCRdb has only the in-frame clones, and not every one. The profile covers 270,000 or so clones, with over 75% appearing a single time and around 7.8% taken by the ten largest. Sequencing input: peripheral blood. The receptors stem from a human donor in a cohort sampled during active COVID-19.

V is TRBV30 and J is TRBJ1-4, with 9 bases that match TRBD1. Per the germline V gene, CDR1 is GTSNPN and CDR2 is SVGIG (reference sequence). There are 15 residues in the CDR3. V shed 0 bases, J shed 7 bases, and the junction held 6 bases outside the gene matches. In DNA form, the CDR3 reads TGTGCCTGGAGTGTGGGTACGACAGGGGGTGAAAAACTGTTTTTT. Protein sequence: CAWSVGTTGGEKLFF.

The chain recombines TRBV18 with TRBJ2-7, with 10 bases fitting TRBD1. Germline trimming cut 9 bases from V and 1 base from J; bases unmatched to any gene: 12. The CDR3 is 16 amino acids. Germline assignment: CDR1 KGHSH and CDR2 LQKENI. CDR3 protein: CASRGFGTGESYEQYF. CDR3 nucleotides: TGTGCCAGTAGGGGATTCGGGACAGGGGAATCCTACGAGCAGTACTTC.

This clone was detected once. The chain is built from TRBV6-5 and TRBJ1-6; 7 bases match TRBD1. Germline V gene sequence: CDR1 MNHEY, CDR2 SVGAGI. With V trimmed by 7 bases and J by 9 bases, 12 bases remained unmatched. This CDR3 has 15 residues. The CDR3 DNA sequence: TGTGCCAGCAACCCGCAGGGGGGCTCGAGTTCACCCCTCCACTTT. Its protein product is CASNPQGGSSSPLHF.

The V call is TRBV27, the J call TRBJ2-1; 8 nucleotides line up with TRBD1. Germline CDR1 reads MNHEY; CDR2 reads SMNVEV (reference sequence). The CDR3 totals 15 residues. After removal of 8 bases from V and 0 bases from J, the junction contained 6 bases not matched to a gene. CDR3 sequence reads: CASGLTGGSYNEQFF. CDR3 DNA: TGTGCCAGCGGACTTACAGGGGGCTCCTACAATGAGCAGTTCTTC.

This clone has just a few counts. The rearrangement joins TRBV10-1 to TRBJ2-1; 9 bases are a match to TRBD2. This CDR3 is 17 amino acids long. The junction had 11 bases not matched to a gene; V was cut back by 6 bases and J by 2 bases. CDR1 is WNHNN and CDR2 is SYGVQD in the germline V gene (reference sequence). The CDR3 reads CASSPFRSGGTYNEQFF. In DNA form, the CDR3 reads TGCGCCAGCAGCCCATTTAGAAGCGGGGGGACCTACAATGAGCAGTTCTTC.

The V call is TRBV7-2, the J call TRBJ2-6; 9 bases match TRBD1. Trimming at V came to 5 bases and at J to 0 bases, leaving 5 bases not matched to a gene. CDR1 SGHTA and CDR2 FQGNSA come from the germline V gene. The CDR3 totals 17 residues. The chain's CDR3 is CASSVGQGSSGANVLTF. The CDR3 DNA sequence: TGTGCCAGCAGCGTGGGACAGGGAAGCTCTGGGGCCAACGTCCTGACTTTC.

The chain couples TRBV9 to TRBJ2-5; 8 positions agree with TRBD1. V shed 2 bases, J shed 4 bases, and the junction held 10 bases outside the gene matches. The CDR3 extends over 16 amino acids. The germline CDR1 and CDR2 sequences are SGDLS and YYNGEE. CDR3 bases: TGTGCCAGCAGCGTTGGGGCTACAGGGGGAATAGAGACCCAGTACTTC. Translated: CASSVGATGGIETQYF. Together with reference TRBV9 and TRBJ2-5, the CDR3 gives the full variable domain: DSGVTQTPKHLITATGQRVTLRCSPRSGDLSVYWYQQSLDQGLQFLIQYYNGEERAKGNILERFSAQQFPDLHSELNLSSLELGDSALYFCASSVGATGGIETQYFGPGTRLLVL.

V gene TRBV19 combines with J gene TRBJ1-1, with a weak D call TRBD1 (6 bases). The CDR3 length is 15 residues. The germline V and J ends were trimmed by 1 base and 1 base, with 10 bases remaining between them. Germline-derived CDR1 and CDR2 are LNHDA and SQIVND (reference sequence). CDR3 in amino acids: CASSIAGAKNTEAFF. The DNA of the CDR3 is TGTGCCAGTAGTATAGCAGGGGCAAAGAACACTGAAGCTTTCTTT.

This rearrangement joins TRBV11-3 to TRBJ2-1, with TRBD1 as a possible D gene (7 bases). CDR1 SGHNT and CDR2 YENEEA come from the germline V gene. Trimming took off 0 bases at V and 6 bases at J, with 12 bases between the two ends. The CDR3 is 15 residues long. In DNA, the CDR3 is TGTGCCAGCAGCTTAGAGACAGGGACTGGCAATGAGCAGTTCTTC. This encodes CASSLETGTGNEQFF.

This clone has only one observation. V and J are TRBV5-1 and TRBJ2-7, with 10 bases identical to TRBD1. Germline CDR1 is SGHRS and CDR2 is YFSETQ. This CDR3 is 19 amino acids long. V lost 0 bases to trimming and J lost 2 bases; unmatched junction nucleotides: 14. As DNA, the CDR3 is TGCGCCAGCAGCTTGGGGACAGGGGGAGGCTCGAACATCCCCTACGAGCAGTACTTC. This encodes CASSLGTGGGSNIPYEQYF.

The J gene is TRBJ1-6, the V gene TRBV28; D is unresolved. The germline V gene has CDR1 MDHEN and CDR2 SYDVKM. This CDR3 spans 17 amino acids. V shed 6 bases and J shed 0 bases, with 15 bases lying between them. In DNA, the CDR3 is TGTGCCAGCAGCCGCGTAGTGGGGAGCTCCTATAATTCACCCCTCCACTTT. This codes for CASSRVVGSSYNSPLHF.

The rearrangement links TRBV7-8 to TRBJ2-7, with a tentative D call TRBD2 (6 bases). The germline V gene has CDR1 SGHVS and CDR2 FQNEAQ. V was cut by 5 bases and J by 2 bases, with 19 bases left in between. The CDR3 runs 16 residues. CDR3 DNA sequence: TGTGCCAGCAGCCTACAGACTAGTCGATCCCCCTACGAGCAGTACTTC. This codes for CASSLQTSRSPYEQYF.

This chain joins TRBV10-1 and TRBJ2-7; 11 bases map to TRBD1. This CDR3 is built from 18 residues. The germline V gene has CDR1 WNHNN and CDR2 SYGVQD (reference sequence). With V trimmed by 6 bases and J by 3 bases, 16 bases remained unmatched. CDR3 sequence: CASRGRGQGVIINYEQYF. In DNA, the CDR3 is TGCGCCAGCAGGGGGAGGGGACAGGGGGTTATCATTAACTACGAGCAGTACTTC.

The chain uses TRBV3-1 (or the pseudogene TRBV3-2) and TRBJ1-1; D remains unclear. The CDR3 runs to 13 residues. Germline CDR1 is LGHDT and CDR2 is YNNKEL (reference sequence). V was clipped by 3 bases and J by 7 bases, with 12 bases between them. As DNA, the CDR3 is TGTGCCAGCAGCCAGCGGCGTAGCAGTGAAGCTTTCTTT. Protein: CASSQRRSSEAFF.

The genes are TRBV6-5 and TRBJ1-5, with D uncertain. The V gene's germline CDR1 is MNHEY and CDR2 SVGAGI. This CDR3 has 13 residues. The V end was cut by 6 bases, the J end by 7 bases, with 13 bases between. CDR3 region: CASSAGVSQPQHF. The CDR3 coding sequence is TGTGCCAGCAGCGCCGGGGTCTCGCAGCCCCAGCATTTT.

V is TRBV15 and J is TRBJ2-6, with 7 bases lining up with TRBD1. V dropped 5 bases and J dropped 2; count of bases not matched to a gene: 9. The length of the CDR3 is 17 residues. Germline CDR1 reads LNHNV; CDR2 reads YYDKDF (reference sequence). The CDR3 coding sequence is TGTGCCACCAGCGGTCGGGACAGAGGAACTGGGGCCAACGTCCTGACTTTC. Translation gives CATSGRDRGTGANVLTF.

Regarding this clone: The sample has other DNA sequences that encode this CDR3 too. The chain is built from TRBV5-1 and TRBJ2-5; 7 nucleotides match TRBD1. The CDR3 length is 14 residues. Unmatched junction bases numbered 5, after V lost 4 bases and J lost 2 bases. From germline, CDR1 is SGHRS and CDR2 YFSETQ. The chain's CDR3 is CASSPGTVQETQYF. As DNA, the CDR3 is TGCGCCAGCAGCCCAGGGACAGTTCAAGAGACCCAGTACTTC.

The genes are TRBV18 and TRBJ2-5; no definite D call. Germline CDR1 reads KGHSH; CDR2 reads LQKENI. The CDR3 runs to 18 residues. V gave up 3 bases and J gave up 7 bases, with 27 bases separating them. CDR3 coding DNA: TGTGCCAGCTCACCGGAATTGGGCAACTCCAACTCGCCGCGGACCCAGTACTTC. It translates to CASSPELGNSNSPRTQYF.

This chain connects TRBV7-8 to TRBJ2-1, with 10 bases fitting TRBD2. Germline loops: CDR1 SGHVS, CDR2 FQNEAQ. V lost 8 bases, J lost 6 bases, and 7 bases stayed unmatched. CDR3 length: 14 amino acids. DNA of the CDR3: TGTGCCAGCTCGAGCGGGGGGGCGCGCAATGAGCAGTTCTTC. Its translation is CASSSGGARNEQFF.

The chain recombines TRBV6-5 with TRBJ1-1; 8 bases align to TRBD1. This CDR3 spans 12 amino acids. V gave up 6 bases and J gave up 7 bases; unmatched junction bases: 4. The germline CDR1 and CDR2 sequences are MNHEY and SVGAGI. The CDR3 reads CASRDRVFEAFF. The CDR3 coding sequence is TGTGCCAGCAGGGACAGGGTTTTTGAAGCTTTCTTT.

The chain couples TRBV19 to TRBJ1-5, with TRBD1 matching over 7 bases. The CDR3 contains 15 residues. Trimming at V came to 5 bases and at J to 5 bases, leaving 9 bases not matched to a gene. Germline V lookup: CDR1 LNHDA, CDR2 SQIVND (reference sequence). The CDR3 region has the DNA TGTGCCAGTAGTTTCAGGGGGGATGAAGATCAGCCCCAGCATTTT. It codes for CASSFRGDEDQPQHF.

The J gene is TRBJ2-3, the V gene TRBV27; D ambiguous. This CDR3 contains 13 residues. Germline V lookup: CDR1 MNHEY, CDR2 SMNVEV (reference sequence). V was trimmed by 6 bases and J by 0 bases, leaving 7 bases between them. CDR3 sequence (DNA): TGTGCCAGCAGCCTCTTTAGCACAGATACGCAGTATTTT. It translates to CASSLFSTDTQYF.

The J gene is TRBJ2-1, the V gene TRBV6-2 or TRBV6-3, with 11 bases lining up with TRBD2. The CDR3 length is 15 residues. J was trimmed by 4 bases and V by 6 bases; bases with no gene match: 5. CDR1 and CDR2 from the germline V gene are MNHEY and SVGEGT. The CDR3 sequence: CASSIAGGRYNEQFF. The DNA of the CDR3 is TGTGCCAGCAGCATAGCGGGGGGGAGGTACAATGAGCAGTTCTTC.

The CDR3 loop reads CASSKTQGATEAFF. CDR3 coding DNA: TGTGCCAGCAGCAAGACTCAGGGGGCCACTGAAGCTTTCTTT. The V and J genes are TRBV9 and TRBJ1-1, with TRBD1 identical over 8 bases. Trimming removed 4 bases from V and 4 bases from J; junction bases left unmatched: 6. CDR3 length: 14 residues. CDR1 and CDR2 (germline): SGDLS, YYNGEE.

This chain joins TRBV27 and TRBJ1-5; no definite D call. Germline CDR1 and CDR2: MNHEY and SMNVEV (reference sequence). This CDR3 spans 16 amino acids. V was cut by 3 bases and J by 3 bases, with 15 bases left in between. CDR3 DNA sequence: TGTGCCAGCAGTTTGGTGTCAGGAAATACCAATCAGCCCCAGCATTTT. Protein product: CASSLVSGNTNQPQHF.

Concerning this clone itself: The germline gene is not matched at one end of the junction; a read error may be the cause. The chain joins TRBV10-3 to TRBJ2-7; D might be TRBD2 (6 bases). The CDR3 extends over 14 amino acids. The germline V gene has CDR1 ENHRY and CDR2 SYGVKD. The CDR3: CAISEGAGPITMFF. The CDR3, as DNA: TGTGCCATCAGTGAGGGTGCGGGGCCCATAACGATGTTCTTC.

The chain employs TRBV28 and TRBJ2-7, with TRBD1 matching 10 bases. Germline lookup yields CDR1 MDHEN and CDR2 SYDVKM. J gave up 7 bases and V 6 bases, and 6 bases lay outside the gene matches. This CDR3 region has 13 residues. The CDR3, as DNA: TGTGCCAGCAGCAATTGGACAGGGGGAGAGCAGTACTTC. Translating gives CASSNWTGGEQYF.

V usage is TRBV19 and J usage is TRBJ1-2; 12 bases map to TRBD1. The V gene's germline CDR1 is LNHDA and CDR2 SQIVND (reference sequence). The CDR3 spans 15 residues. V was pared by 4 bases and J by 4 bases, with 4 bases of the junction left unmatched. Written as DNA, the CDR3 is TGTGCCAGTAGTACCGGGACAGGGGGCGCCTATGGCTACACCTTC. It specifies CASSTGTGGAYGYTF. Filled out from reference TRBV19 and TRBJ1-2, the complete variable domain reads DGGITQSPKYLFRKEGQNVTLSCEQNLNHDAMYWYRQDPGQGLRLIYYSQIVNDFQKGDIAEGYSVSREKKESFPLTVTSAQKNPTAFYLCASSTGTGGAYGYTFGSGTRLTVV.

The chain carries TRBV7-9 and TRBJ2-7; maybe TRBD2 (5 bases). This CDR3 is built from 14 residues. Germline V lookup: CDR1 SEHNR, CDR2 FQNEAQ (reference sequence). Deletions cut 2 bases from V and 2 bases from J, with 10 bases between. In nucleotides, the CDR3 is TGTGCCAGCAGCTTAACTCCGGGGACCTACGAGCAGTACTTC. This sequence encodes CASSLTPGTYEQYF.

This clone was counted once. For the CDR3, the DNA is TGTGCCAGCAGCCCCGGGACAGTTAGCTCCTACGAGCAGTACTTC. Its protein product is CASSPGTVSSYEQYF. The chain employs TRBV3-1 (or the pseudogene TRBV3-2) and TRBJ2-7; 7 positions match TRBD1. The ends lost 4 bases at V and 0 bases at J; junction bases unmatched: 6. Germline lookup yields CDR1 LGHDT and CDR2 YNNKEL (reference sequence). This CDR3 spans 15 amino acids.